The TCR beta chain under discussion was sequenced for a study of PD-1 blockade in classical Hodgkin lymphoma (dated by TCRdb to between 2020 and 2021). In the study overall: Nivolumab dosing was 3 mg/kg intravenously every 2 weeks, continuing until either disease progression or unacceptable toxicity. The study used TCR beta sequencing and CyTOF to define a peripheral blood immune signature of response to PD-1 blockade in classical Hodgkin lymphoma. What the authors observed across the whole study: The study was limited to a single clinical trial cohort, and causes of repertoire differences, possibly disease activity or prior therapy, remained undefined. A significant rise by C4D1 was seen in CD4+ but not CD8+ TCR diversity (p=0.0027 vs p=0.16), with the rise being most apparent in complete responders (p=0.02). Newly diagnosed patients were reported to have lower baseline TCR diversity than healthy donors, and relapsed/refractory patients were reported to have lower baseline TCR diversity still. Lower diversity was observed in patients in whom nivolumab was started less than 1 year after ASCT, and these patients were excluded from later analyses so that confounding by immune reconstitution would be avoided. Trial patients achieving complete response had baseline diversity similar to newly diagnosed patients, whereas partial responders and progressors had significantly lower diversity.

This clone was recorded a few times. The antigen it recognizes is unknown. The record has no base qualities; no much larger clone is one base away. The CDR3 goes from the cysteine to the phenylalanine over 14 residues. The entry retains the CDR3 DNA only, 42 bases that are in frame from base 1. The germline V and J ends show losses of 6 bases and 9 bases respectively, and no gene match explains 6 bases of the junction. CDR1 and CDR2 were assigned from the germline V gene as SNHLY and FYNNEI. The Qiagen DNeasy kit was used to extract genomic DNA both from unsorted PBMCs and from the negatively selected CD4+ and CD8+ fractions. Amplification of TCR beta CDR3 regions was done by immunoSEQ multiplex PCR with primers that anneal to V and J segments. A synthetic immune receptor repertoire was used to minimize amplification bias, and any remaining bias was removed computationally after sequencing. The authors' analysis ran thus. Repertoire diversity was quantified as the Shannon entropy index using custom Python scripts. Unsorted, CD4+ and CD8+ repertoires were examined separately, except in combined analyses, for which CD4+ and CD8+ sequences were merged in silico. Clonal expansion was defined as a frequency increase of at least 2-fold after treatment compared with C1D1, and clones undetected at baseline were assigned a pseudocount of 0.5. Clones with 0 or 1 copy at C1D1 were defined as singleton clones, while clones with 2 or more copies were defined as non-singleton clones. Clones expanded in unsorted samples were labelled as CD4+, CD8+ or unknown by matching protein sequences in sorted samples from the same patient. Wilcoxon tests were applied to paired samples to test diversity changes from C1D1 to C4D1. TCRdb carries this immuneACCESS record with in-frame sequences only. Its versions omit some clonotypes, under half of them owing to an unresolved V gene in the studies checked, with the rest unexplained. The V and J calls and the clone size are those of that table, but D and trimming were determined from the DNA. Within this sample are around 26,000 clones, with 75% to 90% of them counted one time only. In total, the top ten clones hold 3% to 3.5% of the sample.

Taken with the paper, the label for time point translates to: cycle 4 day 1 (C4D1), after five to seven weeks of nivolumab. Every trial patient had relapsed following autologous stem cell transplantation, and prior brentuximab vedotin exposure was what differed among cohorts A, B and C. Using a Miltenyi CD4+ T cell isolation kit, CD4+ T cells were purified from thawed PBMCs through magnetic negative selection. The trial cohort was composed of 56 patients with relapsed/refractory classical Hodgkin lymphoma, for whom complete response, partial response or progressive disease was recorded as best overall response. In the multi-cohort phase II CheckMate 205 trial, trial patients received single-agent nivolumab. Best overall response was determined by an independent review committee according to the 2007 International Working Group response criteria. Trial PBMCs were collected just before the start of nivolumab (C1D1) and during therapy at cycle 2 day 1 and cycle 4 day 1. Peripheral blood was collected in 8 mL Vacutainer Cell Preparation Tubes, from which PBMCs were isolated by centrifugation and then cryopreserved. Purified CD4+ and CD8+ fractions were prepared only for cases with an additional available PBMC sample. Magnetically labelled cells were removed on LS columns in a quadroMACS separator, and the flow-through was retained as the purified fraction.

The sequencing used CD4+ T cells from blood, collected before the fourth cycle of nivolumab. Recombination connected TRBV2 to TRBJ1-6, and 9 junction bases match TRBD1. The sequence was obtained from a human donor with classical Hodgkin lymphoma. The nucleotide sequence reads as follows: TGTGCCAGCAGGCCACAGGGGGCGGTTTCACCCCTCCACTTT. This is translated as CASRPQGAVSPLHF.